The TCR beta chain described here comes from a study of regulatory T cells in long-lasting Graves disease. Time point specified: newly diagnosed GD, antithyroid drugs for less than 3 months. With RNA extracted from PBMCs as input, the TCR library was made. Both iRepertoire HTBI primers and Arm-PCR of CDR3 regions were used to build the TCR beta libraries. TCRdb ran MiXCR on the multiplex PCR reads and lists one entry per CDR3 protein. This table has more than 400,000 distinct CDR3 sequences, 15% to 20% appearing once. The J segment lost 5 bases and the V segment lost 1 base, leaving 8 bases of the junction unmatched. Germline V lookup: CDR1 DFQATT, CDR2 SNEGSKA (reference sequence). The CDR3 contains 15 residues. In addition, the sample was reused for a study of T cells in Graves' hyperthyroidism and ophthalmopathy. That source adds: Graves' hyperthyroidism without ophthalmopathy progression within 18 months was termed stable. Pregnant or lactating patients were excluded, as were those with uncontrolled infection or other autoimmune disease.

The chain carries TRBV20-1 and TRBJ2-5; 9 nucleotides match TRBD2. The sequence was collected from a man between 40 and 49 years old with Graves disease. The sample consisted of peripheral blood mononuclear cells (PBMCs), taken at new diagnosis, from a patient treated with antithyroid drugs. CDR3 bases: TGCAGTGCTAGAGCCCATAGCGGGAGTGGGGAGACCCAGTACTTC. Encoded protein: CSARAHSGSGETQYF.